Reported below is one T cell receptor beta chain. The antigen is unknown. The sample comes from a study of T-cell memory formation after mild COVID-19. Study as a whole: There were largely donor-specific TCR clusters.

From the 5' RACE reads, TCRdb called clonotypes with MiXCR, one entry per CDR3 protein. The sample yields about 410,000 distinct CDR3 sequences, 23% seen once. Study results and caveats: The study found balanced CD4/CD8 in clones contracting day 15 to 85 and a CD4+ lean in later expanders. Mainly in CM and EM were contracting CD4+ clones; CD8+ were in EMRA.

V was cut by 0 bases and J by 1 base, with 6 bases left in between. This CDR3 is built from 14 residues. The V gene's germline CDR1 is MNHNS and CDR2 SASEGT. The sequence derives from an adult woman who had mild COVID-19 (a few samples of this study predate the infection). Cell type and time point are not known. Sequencing used PBMCs or a T cell subset sorted from them (not recorded which). This rearrangement joins TRBV6-1 to TRBJ2-5, with D perhaps matching TRBD2 (5 bases). Here the CDR3 DNA reads TGTGCCAGCAGTGAAGCGGGGAGCCAAGAGACCCAGTACTTC. This translates into CASSEAGSQETQYF.